These 24 T cell receptor beta chains share one sample of origin, sequenced in a study of T-cell memory formation after mild COVID-19. Using its own MiXCR run on the 5' RACE reads, TCRdb lists one record per CDR3 protein. The sample has about 340,000 distinct CDR3 sequences; roughly 13% are singletons. The sample comprised PBMCs or a T cell subset sorted from them (not recorded which). These receptors came from a man younger than 35 who had mild COVID-19 (a few samples of this study predate the infection). Cell type and time point are not known.

V gene TRBV14 combines with J gene TRBJ2-6; D is undetermined. Germline V gene lookup returns CDR1 SGHDN and CDR2 FVKESK. V was shortened by 10 bases and J by 0 bases, with 10 bases between the two germline ends. The CDR3 loop spans 14 amino acids. CDR3 nucleotides: TGTGCCACCTTTCCCAGCTCTGGGGCCAACGTCCTGACTTTC. This codes for CATFPSSGANVLTF.

The rearrangement uses TRBV27 and TRBJ2-3; 10 bases align to TRBD1. There are 16 residues in the CDR3. V gave up 2 bases and J gave up 2 bases; unmatched junction bases: 4. The germline V gene encodes CDR1 MNHEY and CDR2 SMNVEV (reference sequence). The CDR3 nucleotides are TGTGCCAGCAGTTTACACGGGACAGGGGTCACAGATACGCAGTATTTT. Its protein product is CASSLHGTGVTDTQYF.

This clonotype was seen more than once but under ten times. This chain uses TRBV7-3 with TRBJ2-2; TRBD2 matches at 15 bases. J was trimmed by 2 bases and V by 6 bases; bases with no gene match: 4. Per the germline V gene, CDR1 is SGHTA and CDR2 is FQGTGA. CDR3 length: 17 residues. CDR3 nucleotide sequence: TGTGCCAGCAGTAGGACTAGCGGGGGGGAAAACACCGGGGAGCTGTTTTTT. Amino acids: CASSRTSGGENTGELFF.

This rearrangement joins TRBV5-1 to TRBJ2-1; tentatively, D is TRBD2 (5 bases). CDR1 and CDR2 (germline): SGHRS, YFSETQ. The length of the CDR3 is 17 residues. V was pared by 0 bases and J by 0 bases, with 13 bases between. The CDR3 DNA reads TGCGCCAGCAGCTTGGAGTCGCCGGGAAGCTCCTACAATGAGCAGTTCTTC. Protein product: CASSLESPGSSYNEQFF. Drawing the rest from reference TRBV5-1 and TRBJ2-1, the complete variable domain is KAGVTQTPRYLIKTRGQQVTLSCSPISGHRSVSWYQQTPGQGLQFLFEYFSETQRNKGNFPGRFSGRQFSNSRSEMNVSTLELGDSALYLCASSLESPGSSYNEQFFGPGTRLTVL.

The genes are TRBV12-3 or TRBV12-4 and TRBJ2-1; 7 bases are a match to TRBD1. J lost 2 bases, V lost 6 bases, and 7 bases had no gene match. CDR3 length: 15 amino acids. CDR3 region: CASSLDRVTYNEQFF. As DNA, the CDR3 is TGTGCCAGCAGCCTTGACAGGGTGACCTACAATGAGCAGTTCTTC.

The V gene is TRBV11-1, the J gene TRBJ2-3; the match to TRBD2 covers 9 bases. Trimming removed 0 bases from V and 0 bases from J; junction bases left unmatched: 4. The CDR3 consists of 17 residues. Germline lookup yields CDR1 SGHAT and CDR2 FQDESV (reference sequence). In DNA form, the CDR3 reads TGTGCCAGCAGCTTAGCGGTAGCGGGGGAGAGCACAGATACGCAGTATTTT. Residues: CASSLAVAGESTDTQYF.

V gene TRBV4-1 combines with J gene TRBJ2-5; 7 bases are shared with TRBD1. CDR3 length: 13 residues. Germline trimming cut 6 bases from V and 3 bases from J; bases unmatched to any gene: 4. Germline assignment: CDR1 MGHRA and CDR2 YSYEKL. Written as DNA, the CDR3 is TGCGCCAGCAGGGCGACAGGGAAAGAGACCCAGTACTTC. Amino acids: CASRATGKETQYF.

In its sample, this clonotype was seen many times. The chain couples TRBV7-2 to TRBJ2-2; tentatively, D is TRBD1 (6 bases). V dropped 4 bases and J dropped 6 bases, with 12 bases sitting between them. The CDR3 consists of 14 residues. CDR1 SGHTA and CDR2 FQGNSA come from the germline V gene. CDR3 DNA sequence: TGTGCCAGCAGCTCAGTAGAGGGGGCCGGGGAGCTGTTTTTT. Encoded protein: CASSSVEGAGELFF. The variable domain in full, completed from reference TRBV7-2 and TRBJ2-2, reads GAGVSQSPSNKVTEKGKDVELRCDPISGHTALYWYRQSLGQGLEFLIYFQGNSAPDKSGLPSDRFSAERTGGSVSTLTIQRTQQEDSAVYLCASSSVEGAGELFFGEGSRLTVL.

This sequence joins TRBV4-3 and TRBJ2-1; D might be TRBD1 or TRBD2, each matching 6 bases. This CDR3 spans 15 amino acids. Between the trimmed V and J ends, which lost 5 bases and 0 bases, there was a span of 11 bases. Germline CDR1 is LGHNA and CDR2 is YSLEER. The CDR3 spells CASSWGAGSYNEQFF. The CDR3 DNA is TGCGCCAGCAGCTGGGGGGCTGGCTCCTACAATGAGCAGTTCTTC.

V and J are TRBV4-3 and TRBJ2-3; TRBD2 matches 7 bases. Germline CDR1 LGHNA, CDR2 YSLEER. The CDR3 has 17 residues. V shed 0 bases, J shed 1 base, and the junction held 7 bases outside the gene matches. This CDR3 is CASSQEAVAGGTDTQYF. The CDR3, as DNA: TGCGCCAGCAGCCAAGAAGCAGTGGCGGGGGGCACAGATACGCAGTATTTT.

A few counts support this clonotype. The chain couples TRBV5-6 to TRBJ2-3; a weak D match, TRBD1 (6 bases). Germline values: CDR1 SGHDT, CDR2 YYEEEE. The V gene lost 4 bases and the J gene lost 0 bases, with 12 bases spanning the gap. This CDR3 has 15 residues. CDR3 sequence reads: CASSVTGPSTDTQYF. CDR3 bases: TGTGCCAGCAGCGTTACAGGGCCTAGCACAGATACGCAGTATTTT.

The sample holds a few counts of this clonotype. V usage is TRBV12-3 or TRBV12-4 and J usage is TRBJ1-1; TRBD1 matches 8 bases. Trimming cost V 3 bases and J 4 bases; bases outside gene matches: 4. The CDR3 has 14 residues. CDR3 in amino acids: CASSFQGAGTEAFF. The CDR3 DNA reads as TGTGCCAGCAGTTTTCAGGGGGCGGGCACTGAAGCTTTCTTT.

This rearrangement joins TRBV5-1 to TRBJ1-3, with TRBD1 as a possible D gene (5 bases). V lost 9 bases and J lost 2, with 15 bases in between. The germline gives CDR1 SGHRS, CDR2 YFSETQ. This CDR3 spans 14 amino acids. CDR3 sequence reads: CATGPGDPGNTIYF. DNA for the CDR3: TGCGCCACCGGACCCGGGGACCCTGGAAACACCATATATTTT.

The chain employs TRBV12-3 or TRBV12-4 and TRBJ2-5, with D perhaps being TRBD1 or TRBD2 (5 bases each). This CDR3 has 14 amino acids. Trimming removed 3 bases from V and 7 bases from J, with 15 bases in between. The CDR3 spells CASSFGGSTATQYF. In DNA form, the CDR3 reads TGTGCCAGCAGTTTTGGGGGTTCTACGGCGACCCAGTACTTC.

This clonotype was found a few times. The rearrangement joins TRBV7-8 to TRBJ2-3; TRBD1 matches at 9 bases. This CDR3 comprises 16 residues. The germline V gene has CDR1 SGHVS and CDR2 FQNEAQ. Trimming at V came to 8 bases and at J to 2 bases, leaving 11 bases not matched to a gene. The CDR3 sequence is CASGVTGTGLTDTQYF. Written as DNA, the CDR3 is TGTGCCAGCGGAGTCACCGGGACAGGGCTCACAGATACGCAGTATTTT. The variable domain in full, completed from reference TRBV7-8 and TRBJ2-3, reads GAGVSQSPRYKVAKRGQDVALRCDPISGHVSLFWYQQALGQGPEFLTYFQNEAQLDKSGLPSDRFFAERPEGSVSTLKIQRTQQEDSAVYLCASGVTGTGLTDTQYFGPGTRLTVL.

The rearrangement links TRBV20-1 to TRBJ2-2; tentative D call: TRBD2 (6 bases). V lost 6 bases and J 0 bases, leaving 11 bases between the germline ends. This CDR3 is 14 amino acids long. Germline CDR1 reads DFQATT; CDR2 reads SNEGSKA (reference sequence). CDR3 sequence reads: CSAPVAANTGELFF. For the CDR3, the DNA is TGCAGTGCCCCAGTAGCGGCGAACACCGGGGAGCTGTTTTTT.

The chain carries TRBV11-2 and TRBJ2-2; D ambiguous. Trimming shortened V by 5 bases and J by 13 bases, and 20 bases separated the two germline ends. Germline CDR1 is SGHAT and CDR2 is FQNNGV. The CDR3 is made up of 14 amino acids. CDR3 protein: CASSRSGRRKGLFF. The CDR3 DNA follows: TGTGCCAGCAGCAGATCCGGGCGCCGGAAAGGGCTGTTTTTT.

This clonotype showed up just a few times. The chain is built from TRBV7-7 and TRBJ2-7, with a tentative D call TRBD2 (5 bases). The CDR3 is made up of 15 amino acids. From germline, CDR1 is SSHAT and CDR2 FNYEAQ (reference sequence). V lost 3 bases and J lost 3, with 15 bases in between. The CDR3 DNA follows: TGTGCCAGCAGCTTGTATGGTTCTCGGGACTACGAGCAGTACTTC. This sequence encodes CASSLYGSRDYEQYF.

This clonotype was observed a handful of times. V and J are TRBV11-2 and TRBJ2-7; no definite D call. V was shortened by 5 bases and J by 7 bases, with 15 bases between the two germline ends. CDR1 and CDR2 (germline): SGHAT, FQNNGV. The CDR3 contains 13 residues. Here the CDR3 reads CASSPRAGREQYV. The DNA for the CDR3 is TGTGCCAGCAGCCCCCGAGCAGGAAGGGAGCAGTACGTC.

This clonotype was seen at least ten times. This rearrangement joins TRBV7-9 to TRBJ2-2; the match to TRBD2 covers 10 bases. CDR1 is SEHNR, CDR2 FQNEAQ, per germline (reference sequence). The CDR3 covers 15 residues. Trimming cost V 2 bases and J 4 bases; bases outside gene matches: 1. In DNA, the CDR3 is TGTGCCAGCAGCTTAAGCGGGGGGGGCACCGGGGAGCTGTTTTTT. Amino acids: CASSLSGGGTGELFF.

The J gene is TRBJ1-2, the V gene TRBV5-6; D ambiguous. The CDR3 is made up of 14 amino acids. The V gene's germline CDR1 is SGHDT and CDR2 YYEEEE. The V gene lost 0 bases and the J gene lost 5 bases, with 11 bases spanning the gap. The CDR3 DNA reads as TGTGCCAGCAGCTTGGCTTTGGGCTTATATGGCTACACCTTC. It translates to CASSLALGLYGYTF.

This clonotype appeared a few times. The gene calls are TRBV3-1 and TRBJ1-5; maybe TRBD1 (5 bases). The CDR3 consists of 17 residues. Germline CDR1 and CDR2: LGHDT and YNNKEL (reference sequence). Trimming removed 0 bases from V and 4 bases from J, with 16 bases in between. The CDR3 sequence: CASSQEGLGTLNQPQHF. CDR3 nucleotides: TGTGCCAGCAGCCAAGAGGGACTGGGGACTCTGAATCAGCCCCAGCATTTT. Filled out from reference TRBV3-1 and TRBJ1-5, the complete variable domain reads DTAVSQTPKYLVTQMGNDKSIKCEQNLGHDTMYWYKQDSKKFLKIMFSYNNKELIINETVPNRFSPKSPDKAHLNLHINSLELGDSAVYFCASSQEGLGTLNQPQHFGDGTRLSIL.

The table lists this clonotype with a few counts. This sequence joins TRBV4-3 and TRBJ2-7; 10 bases line up with TRBD1. This CDR3 region has 15 residues. The V gene's germline CDR1 is LGHNA and CDR2 YSLEER. With V trimmed by 0 bases and J by 3 bases, 2 bases remained unmatched. In DNA form, the CDR3 reads TGCGCCAGCAGCCAAGAGACAGGGGGCTTCTACGAGCAGTACTTC. The encoded protein is CASSQETGGFYEQYF.

V is TRBV11-2 and J is TRBJ1-2; 9 nucleotides agree with TRBD1. CDR1 is SGHAT and CDR2 is FQNNGV in the germline V gene. This CDR3 is built from 15 residues. V dropped 7 bases and J dropped 8; count of bases not matched to a gene: 14. CDR3 coding DNA: TGTGCCAGCAAAACGTTCCGGGACAGGGCATACGGCTACACCTTC. Residues: CASKTFRDRAYGYTF.